The text below deals with one TCR beta chain. The CDR3 consists of 14 residues. V was shortened by 6 bases and J by 0 bases, with 12 bases between the two germline ends. CDR1 and CDR2 (germline): SNHLY, FYNNEI. This specimen comes from a study of CD8+CD57+ T cells in acquired aplastic anemia. Patients picked for sequencing had shown CD8+CD57+ cell expansion detected by flow cytometry. Genomic DNA acted as the template from which TCR beta VDJ combination and CDR3 sequence profiling were carried out. TCRdb used MiXCR to reprocess the reads, holding one entry per CDR3 protein. The repertoire consists of 120,000 or so distinct CDR3 sequences, with roughly 55% occurring once and the leading ten covering roughly 32%.

This TCR was sampled from a human donor with aplastic anemia. The chain joins TRBV2 to TRBJ2-7, with a tentative D call TRBD2 (6 bases). The specimen sequenced was sorted CD4+, CD8+, or CD8+CD57+ T cells (not recorded which) from PBMCs. The CDR3 DNA is TGTGCCAGCAGGGAGGGGAAGCTCTCCTACGAGCAGTACTTC. Its translation: CASREGKLSYEQYF.